Each of the 10 T cell receptor beta chains below was sequenced from the same sample in a study of blood T cell repertoires in COVID-19. TCRdb's copy holds only in-frame clones and misses some; the assay was immunoSEQ multiplex PCR. The data hold 250,000 or so clones, with over 75% observed a single time. The sample taken for sequencing was PBMCs or T cells enriched from blood (not recorded which). These receptors all stem from a woman aged 45-59 years who had recovered from COVID-19.

This chain connects TRBV9 to TRBJ2-7; 16 bases line up with TRBD2. The V segment lost 4 bases and the J segment 3 bases; nucleotides outside the gene matches: 7. This CDR3 is 17 amino acids long. The germline CDR1 and CDR2 sequences are SGDLS and YYNGEE. The CDR3 bases are TGTGCCAGCAGCCCGGGACTAGCGGGAGGGTATAACTACGAGCAGTACTTC. It codes for CASSPGLAGGYNYEQYF. Full variable domain (outside the CDR3, taken from reference TRBV9 and TRBJ2-7): DSGVTQTPKHLITATGQRVTLRCSPRSGDLSVYWYQQSLDQGLQFLIQYYNGEERAKGNILERFSAQQFPDLHSELNLSSLELGDSALYFCASSPGLAGGYNYEQYFGPGTRLTVT.

This chain connects TRBV14 to TRBJ2-5; no clear D. Trimming shortened V by 0 bases and J by 5 bases, and 10 bases separated the two germline ends. There are 14 residues in the CDR3. Germline V gene sequence: CDR1 SGHDN, CDR2 FVKESK. CDR3 loop: CASSQDLLSETQYF. Here the CDR3 DNA reads TGTGCCAGCAGCCAAGATCTCCTCTCTGAGACCCAGTACTTC.

The chain combines TRBV9 with TRBJ2-2; D not resolved. From germline, CDR1 is SGDLS and CDR2 YYNGEE. V was cut by 0 bases and J by 8 bases, with 14 bases left in between. The CDR3 extends over 15 amino acids. CDR3 nucleotides: TGTGCCAGCAGCGTAGCTCCCCCTGGCTCTGGGGAGCTGTTTTTT. Translation: CASSVAPPGSGELFF.

The chain uses TRBV4-2 and TRBJ2-6; 12 positions match TRBD2. Germline CDR1 reads LGHNA; CDR2 reads YNFKEQ. The V segment lost 1 base and the J segment 2 bases; nucleotides outside the gene matches: 6. There are 19 residues in the CDR3. CDR3 sequence (DNA): TGTGCCAGCAGCCAAGGACTAGCGGGAGTTGACGCTGGGGCCAACGTCCTGACTTTC. Encoded protein: CASSQGLAGVDAGANVLTF.

In this sample, this clone turned up once. The chain joins TRBV19 to TRBJ1-1, with 9 nucleotides matching TRBD1. Germline trimming cut 3 bases from V and 0 bases from J; bases unmatched to any gene: 2. Germline assignment: CDR1 LNHDA and CDR2 SQIVND (reference sequence). CDR3 length: 15 residues. CDR3 amino acids: CASSMGQGLNTEAFF. Here the CDR3 DNA reads TGTGCCAGTAGTATGGGACAGGGATTGAACACTGAAGCTTTCTTT.

V gene TRBV6-5 combines with J gene TRBJ1-1; 9 positions match TRBD1. The CDR3 is 14 residues long. CDR1 is MNHEY, CDR2 SVGAGI, per germline. The junction had 6 bases not matched to a gene; V was cut back by 7 bases and J by 3 bases. The CDR3 reads CASTTDRGYTEAFF. CDR3 DNA: TGTGCCAGCACAACGGACAGGGGATACACTGAAGCTTTCTTT.

V is TRBV27 and J is TRBJ1-6, with D uncertain. The CDR3 runs to 15 residues. Looked up from germline, CDR1 is MNHEY and CDR2 is SMNVEV (reference sequence). V was cut by 2 bases and J by 7 bases, with 12 bases left in between. This CDR3 is CASSLGPVLNSPLHF. The CDR3 region has the DNA TGTGCCAGCAGTTTAGGGCCCGTTCTAAATTCACCCCTCCACTTT.

The J gene is TRBJ1-5, the V gene TRBV3-1 (or the pseudogene TRBV3-2); TRBD1 matches at 7 bases. With 3 bases clipped from V and 2 bases from J, the junction kept 4 bases outside the gene matches. The germline V gene encodes CDR1 LGHDT and CDR2 YNNKEL (reference sequence). The length of the CDR3 is 15 residues. CDR3 in amino acids: CASSHGTDRNQPQHF. The CDR3 region has the DNA TGTGCCAGCAGCCACGGGACAGATCGCAATCAGCCCCAGCATTTT.

V and J are TRBV10-3 and TRBJ1-1; D perhaps matches TRBD1 (5 bases). CDR3 length: 15 amino acids. Per germline, CDR1 ENHRY and CDR2 SYGVKD. Trimming cost V 2 bases and J 0 bases, with 10 bases left between them. The CDR3: CAISESRVMNTEAFF. The CDR3 region has the DNA TGTGCCATCAGTGAGAGCAGGGTGATGAACACTGAAGCTTTCTTT.

In DNA, the CDR3 is TGTGCCAGCTCACCAAAGTCAGTCCAGAATACGCAGTATTTT. The encoded protein is CASSPKSVQNTQYF. V usage is TRBV18 and J usage is TRBJ2-3; D is unclear. CDR1 and CDR2 (germline): KGHSH, LQKENI. The V end was cut by 2 bases, the J end by 7 bases, with 13 bases between. The CDR3 is 14 residues long.